The 32 T cell receptor beta chains below all came from one sample that was sequenced in a study of T cells in women clearing cervical HPV infection. Measured with immunoSEQ multiplex PCR; TCRdb has only the in-frame clones, and not every one. This table holds 25,000 to 35,000 clones. The sample comprised blood buffy coat. The receptors derive from a woman aged 18 to 75 with a cervical HPV16 infection that either progressed to CIN3+ or cleared (not recorded which).

With respect to this clone: The read falls 3 residues short of the CDR3 end, and the missing part is taken from the germline J gene. V usage is TRBV7-9 and J usage is TRBJ2-4, with 9 bases fitting TRBD1. The CDR3 runs to 15 residues. Germline-derived CDR1 and CDR2 are SEHNR and FQNEAQ (reference sequence). The CDR3 sequence is CASSTGTGYGEGQYF. Incomplete CDR3 DNA: TGTGCCAGCAGCACCGGGACAGGGTATGGGGAAGGT.

As regards this clone: From the germline J gene comes the end of the CDR3, since the read stops 3 residues before it. The chain is built from TRBV2 and TRBJ2-3; 11 nucleotides match TRBD2. The CDR3 runs to 19 residues. V was pared by 6 bases and J by 3 bases, with 17 bases of the junction left unmatched. Looked up from germline, CDR1 is SNHLY and CDR2 is FYNNEI. The CDR3 bases that were read are TGTGCCAGCAGCGACATAACTAGCGGGAGCCCACTGGGGACAGATACG. Translated: CASSDITSGSPLGTDT. The entire CDR3 protein reads CASSDITSGSPLGTDTQYF.

In regard to this clone: Read sequence stops 3 residues before the CDR3 end, and the germline J gene provides the missing end. V usage is TRBV18 and J usage is TRBJ2-4; maybe TRBD1 (5 bases). Germline lookup yields CDR1 KGHSH and CDR2 LQKENI. Trimming cost V 0 bases and J 6 bases, with 15 bases left between them. The length of the CDR3 is 16 residues. This CDR3 reads CASSPPVEAGRNIQYF. The sequenced part of the CDR3 DNA is TGTGCCAGCTCACCACCGGTAGAGGCAGGGCGAAACATT.

Details on this clone: The sequenced fragment ends 3 residues before the CDR3 boundary, so the rest is inferred from the germline J gene. The chain joins TRBV19 to TRBJ1-1, with 10 bases that match TRBD1. CDR1 is LNHDA and CDR2 is SQIVND in the germline V gene (reference sequence). The CDR3 runs to 16 residues. V gave up 6 bases and J gave up 0 bases; unmatched junction bases: 7. CDR3 DNA (partial): TGTGCCAGTAGCCAGGGGACAGGGGTTCTGAACACTGAA. Its protein is CASSQGTGVLNTE. Given in full, the CDR3 is CASSQGTGVLNTEAFF.

A note on this clone: The sequence runs out 3 residues before the end of the CDR3; the remainder is reconstructed from the germline J gene. The rearrangement joins TRBV20-1 to TRBJ1-4; D is possibly TRBD1 (6 bases). Germline CDR1 and CDR2: DFQATT and SNEGSKA (reference sequence). This CDR3 comprises 13 residues. V was clipped by 4 bases and J by 5 bases, with 11 bases between them. This CDR3 is CSATGHPNEKLFF. The part of the CDR3 DNA that was read is TGCAGTGCTACGGGACATCCGAATGAAAAA.

Details on this clone: The read comes to an end 3 residues before the CDR3 does, leaving the germline J gene to fill in the end. The chain uses TRBV29-1 and TRBJ1-1; D perhaps matches TRBD1 (5 bases). Germline loops: CDR1 SQVTM, CDR2 ANQGSEA. Between the trimmed V and J ends, which lost 5 bases and 1 base, there was a span of 11 bases. There are 13 residues in the CDR3. CDR3 DNA, as far as it was read: TGCAGCGTTCGACGCGGGGGGAACACTGAA. The encoded protein is CSVRRGGNTE. The CDR3, in full, reads CSVRRGGNTEAFF. Variable domain in full (rest from reference TRBV29-1 and TRBJ1-1): SAVISQKPSRDICQRGTSLTIQCQVDSQVTMMFWYRQQPGQSLTLIATANQGSEATYESGFVIDKFPISRPNLTFSTLTVSNMSPEDSSIYLCSVRRGGNTEAFFGQGTRLTVV.

A word on this clone: From the germline J gene comes the end of the CDR3, since the read stops 3 residues before it. The chain combines TRBV4-2 with TRBJ2-4, with 9 bases fitting TRBD1. The CDR3 contains 15 residues. The junction had 5 bases not matched to a gene; V was cut back by 0 bases and J by 8 bases. Germline CDR1 is LGHNA and CDR2 is YNFKEQ. Incomplete CDR3 DNA: TGTGCCAGCAGCCAAGAACAGGGGGCTCTTGACATT. This encodes CASSQEQGALDI. The CDR3 in its entirety is CASSQEQGALDIQYF.

Incomplete CDR3 DNA: TGTGCCAGCAGCCTACAAGAGACC. This sequence encodes CASSLQET. In full, the CDR3 is CASSLQETQYF. The chain recombines TRBV12-3 or TRBV12-4 with TRBJ2-5; D not resolved. The CDR3 end is not reached by the read, which stops 3 residues before it; the germline J gene fills it in. The CDR3 runs 11 residues. V was pared by 6 bases and J by 2 bases, with 4 bases between.

As regards this clone: Sequencing ends 3 residues short of the CDR3 end; the germline J gene provides the rest. The V gene is TRBV2, the J gene TRBJ1-4; 8 bases align to TRBD1. The trim removed 11 bases at V and 4 bases at J, leaving 9 bases unmatched. Germline-derived CDR1 and CDR2 are SNHLY and FYNNEI. The CDR3 is 14 amino acids. Partial CDR3 DNA: TGTGCCTCAACGACAGGGGTACTTAATGAAAAA. Protein sequence: CASTTGVLNEK. The entire CDR3 protein is CASTTGVLNEKLFF.

CDR3 residues: CASSSGTFNYGQYF. The sequenced part of the CDR3 DNA is TGTGCCAGCAGCTCCGGGACATTCAACTATGGT. V usage is TRBV7-9 and J usage is TRBJ2-4, with a tentative D call TRBD1 (6 bases). The CDR3 extends 3 residues past the end of the read, so its final part is completed from the germline J gene. Germline CDR1 reads SEHNR; CDR2 reads FQNEAQ (reference sequence). The CDR3 extends over 14 amino acids.

Details on this clone: With the read ending 3 residues before the CDR3 end, the germline J gene is used to fill in that end. The V gene is TRBV19, the J gene TRBJ2-1; TRBD2 agrees at 11 bases. This CDR3 has 13 residues. The trim removed 10 bases at V and 4 bases at J, leaving 3 bases unmatched. Germline V gene lookup returns CDR1 LNHDA and CDR2 SQIVND (reference sequence). The CDR3 spells CATRTSGYNEQFF. Incomplete CDR3 DNA: TGTGCCACCAGGACTAGCGGGTACAATGAG.

Concerning this clone itself: The CDR3 extends 3 residues past the end of the read, so its final part is completed from the germline J gene. This chain joins TRBV2 and TRBJ2-7, with 9 positions matching TRBD1. V lost 9 bases, J lost 2 bases, and 11 bases stayed unmatched. This CDR3 has 15 residues. CDR1 is SNHLY, CDR2 FYNNEI, per germline. CDR3 residues: CARDRGSRGAYEQYF. Incomplete CDR3 DNA: TGTGCCAGGGACAGGGGAAGCCGGGGAGCCTACGAG.

Remarks on this clone: The read is 3 residues too short to cover the CDR3 end, so that end is filled in from the germline J gene. V usage is TRBV7-9 and J usage is TRBJ2-3; 8 positions agree with TRBD1. This CDR3 is built from 13 residues. Germline V lookup: CDR1 SEHNR, CDR2 FQNEAQ (reference sequence). The CDR3 is CASSLPGQAAQYF. The covered CDR3 bases are TGTGCCAGCAGCCTCCCGGGACAGGCCGCG.

To note about this clone: The read terminates 3 residues ahead of where the CDR3 ends, so the germline J gene completes it. The chain has TRBV7-8 and TRBJ2-7, with D uncertain. Deletions cut 5 bases from V and 5 bases from J, with 10 bases between. Germline lookup yields CDR1 SGHVS and CDR2 FQNEAQ. The CDR3 extends over 12 amino acids. CDR3: CASSRISNEQYF. CDR3 bases read: TGTGCCAGCAGCCGAATTAGCAACGAG.

Comments on this clone: Read coverage stops 3 residues before the CDR3 terminus; the germline J gene supplies the remainder. This chain connects TRBV6-2 or TRBV6-3 to TRBJ2-1; D is undetermined. The CDR3 extends over 15 amino acids. CDR1 and CDR2 from the germline V gene are MNHEY and SVGEGT. V lost 2 bases and J lost 5, with 13 bases in between. The CDR3 region is CASSYLVWSDNEQFF. The CDR3 DNA, read in part, is TGTGCCAGCAGTTACCTCGTGTGGAGCGACAATGAG.

With regard to this clone: The read comes to an end 3 residues before the CDR3 does, leaving the germline J gene to fill in the end. The chain uses TRBV4-2 and TRBJ2-6; maybe TRBD1 (5 bases). Germline V gene sequence: CDR1 LGHNA, CDR2 YNFKEQ. The CDR3 runs to 17 residues. V was cut by 4 bases and J by 2 bases, with 15 bases left in between. CDR3 amino acids: CASSPYPDRPGANVLTF. Incomplete CDR3 DNA: TGTGCCAGCAGCCCCTACCCCGACAGACCTGGGGCCAACGTC.

As to this clone: The sequence runs out 3 residues before the end of the CDR3; the remainder is reconstructed from the germline J gene. V usage is TRBV2 and J usage is TRBJ2-3; a weak D match, TRBD1 (6 bases). This CDR3 has 14 residues. Looked up from germline, CDR1 is SNHLY and CDR2 is FYNNEI. The part of the CDR3 DNA that was read is TGTGCCAGCAGCGGAACAGGGTTCCAAGAGACG. This encodes CASSGTGFQET. The whole CDR3 is CASSGTGFQETQYF.

The CDR3 DNA, read in part, is TGTGCCAGCAGTGAGGGGACAGGGGGGGCAGATACG. Protein sequence: CASSEGTGGADT. The CDR3 reads in full as CASSEGTGGADTQYF. The chain couples TRBV6-1 to TRBJ2-3; 11 bases fit TRBD1. The CDR3 end is not reached by the read, which stops 3 residues before it; the germline J gene fills it in. Germline CDR1 MNHNS, CDR2 SASEGT. The trim removed 3 bases at V and 4 bases at J, leaving 3 bases unmatched. The CDR3 contains 15 residues.

With respect to this clone: The read is 3 residues too short to cover the CDR3 end, so that end is filled in from the germline J gene. This rearrangement joins TRBV29-1 to TRBJ1-1, with D perhaps TRBD1 (6 bases). The CDR3 totals 16 residues. Germline V gene sequence: CDR1 SQVTM, CDR2 ANQGSEA. V was trimmed by 8 bases and J by 2 bases, leaving 24 bases between them. Incomplete CDR3 DNA: TGCAGCCCAACTTTCCGGGGTAAACAGGGAAACACTGAA. It codes for CSPTFRGKQGNTE. The full CDR3 is CSPTFRGKQGNTEAFF.

Remarks on this clone: The read ends 3 residues early relative to the CDR3; the germline J gene fills the gap. V gene TRBV12-3 or TRBV12-4 combines with J gene TRBJ2-7; 14 bases line up with TRBD2. V shed 6 bases and J 2 bases; nucleotides not matched to a gene: 6. This CDR3 region has 16 residues. The CDR3 region is CASSTGLAGATYEQYF. The covered CDR3 bases are TGTGCCAGCAGCACGGGACTAGCGGGGGCAACCTACGAG.

Points on this clone: Read coverage stops 3 residues before the CDR3 terminus; the germline J gene supplies the remainder. This chain uses TRBV7-3 with TRBJ2-5; 10 positions agree with TRBD2. J lost 2 bases, V lost 11 bases, and 17 bases had no gene match. The CDR3 is made up of 17 amino acids. Per germline, CDR1 SGHTA and CDR2 FQGTGA. Incomplete CDR3 DNA: TGTGCCGATCGCCAGCGGGAGGGCCGACGGGTACAAGAGACC. Translated: CADRQREGRRVQET. The CDR3 in its entirety is CADRQREGRRVQETQYF.

A note on this clone: The read stops 3 residues short of the end of the CDR3; the missing end is completed from the germline J gene. The rearrangement uses TRBV2 and TRBJ2-3; perhaps TRBD1 as D (5 bases). This CDR3 is built from 15 residues. The ends were cut back, 0 bases at V and 5 bases at J, with 12 bases in the middle. The germline V gene has CDR1 SNHLY and CDR2 FYNNEI. CDR3 bases read: TGTGCCAGCAGTGAAGCGCCAGGGCTTGGAGATACG. Protein sequence: CASSEAPGLGDT. The complete CDR3 sequence is CASSEAPGLGDTQYF.

Note on this clone: The missing CDR3 end, 3 residues past where the read stops, is filled in from the germline J gene. The chain combines TRBV7-9 with TRBJ1-2, with D possibly TRBD1 on 5 matching bases. CDR3 length: 13 residues. V was clipped by 4 bases and J by 6 bases, with 12 bases between them. Germline-derived CDR1 and CDR2 are SEHNR and FQNEAQ (reference sequence). The covered CDR3 bases are TGTGCCAGCAGCTGGGGCAGGCGTGATGGC. Amino acids: CASSWGRRDG. The complete CDR3 reads CASSWGRRDGYTF.

Remarks on this clone: Coverage ceases 3 residues before the CDR3 finishes, and the germline J gene fills in the end. The gene calls are TRBV6-4 and TRBJ2-3; 8 bases are shared with TRBD2. The CDR3 extends over 16 amino acids. V dropped 6 bases and J dropped 4; count of bases not matched to a gene: 12. The germline V gene encodes CDR1 MRHNA and CDR2 SNTAGT. The CDR3 DNA, read in part, is TGTGCCAGCAGCCTGAGCGGACTAGCCGGGGCAGATACG. It is translated as CASSLSGLAGADT. The whole CDR3 is CASSLSGLAGADTQYF.

On this clone: The DNA ends 3 residues before the CDR3 does, and the rest of the CDR3 is filled in from the germline J gene. This chain joins TRBV7-9 and TRBJ2-7, with 7 bases that match TRBD1. V was clipped by 1 base and J by 2 bases; unmatched bases: 2. The germline gives CDR1 SEHNR, CDR2 FQNEAQ (reference sequence). The CDR3 is 14 amino acids. CDR3 DNA (partial): TGTGCCAGCAGCTTAGTGGGACAGACCTACGAG. As protein: CASSLVGQTYE. The full CDR3 reads CASSLVGQTYEQYF.

With regard to this clone: The read gets to within 3 residues of the CDR3 end, and the germline J gene fills in the rest. The chain combines TRBV29-1 with TRBJ2-7; either TRBD1 or TRBD2 may fit D (6 bases each). V was trimmed by 6 bases and J by 6 bases, leaving 18 bases between them. This CDR3 region has 13 residues. Germline CDR1 and CDR2: SQVTM and ANQGSEA. The CDR3 sequence: CSVRDTPYPEQYF. The sequenced CDR3 bases are TGCAGCGTGCGGGACACACCCTACCCCGAG.

As concerns this clone: Read sequence stops 3 residues before the CDR3 end, and the germline J gene provides the missing end. The rearrangement links TRBV19 to TRBJ1-2; D gene uncertain. CDR3 length: 15 residues. Germline CDR1 is LNHDA and CDR2 is SQIVND (reference sequence). The chain's CDR3 is CASSIISDFIWGYTF. Partial CDR3 DNA: TGTGCCAGTAGTATAATATCAGATTTTATCTGGGGC.

With regard to this clone: The read is 3 residues too short to cover the CDR3 end, so that end is filled in from the germline J gene. V usage is TRBV4-1 and J usage is TRBJ2-5; a possible D gene is TRBD1 (6 bases). The CDR3 is 17 amino acids. Trimming took off 2 bases at V and 1 base at J, with 17 bases between the two ends. From germline, CDR1 is MGHRA and CDR2 YSYEKL. The CDR3: CASSQRHRVGSQETQYF. CDR3 DNA (partial): TGCGCCAGCAGCCAACGACACAGGGTTGGGAGCCAAGAGACC.

As for this clone: The sequence runs out 3 residues before the end of the CDR3; the remainder is reconstructed from the germline J gene. The chain joins TRBV7-9 to TRBJ2-5; TRBD1 might be the D (5 bases). CDR3 length equals 14 residues. Trimming took off 5 bases at V and 7 bases at J, with 17 bases between the two ends. CDR1 SEHNR and CDR2 FQNEAQ come from the germline V gene (reference sequence). CDR3 bases read: TGTGCCAGCAGCATAACAGGCCCCGGTTCGACC. It codes for CASSITGPGST. The CDR3 in full is CASSITGPGSTQYF.

As for this clone: The read falls 3 residues short of the CDR3 end, and the missing part is taken from the germline J gene. The chain is built from TRBV7-3 and TRBJ1-2; no firm D call. Germline V gene data show CDR1 as SGHTA and CDR2 as FQGTGA. The CDR3 spans 14 residues. The DNA read from the CDR3 is TGTGCCAGCAGCTTATCTAGCGGGAGCAATGAC. Amino acids: CASSLSSGSND. The CDR3 in its entirety is CASSLSSGSNDYTF.

Worth noting for this clone: The CDR3 end falls 3 residues outside the read, so it is completed with the germline J gene. The rearrangement joins TRBV11-3 to TRBJ2-2, with TRBD2 identical over 8 bases. The CDR3 consists of 12 residues. Germline CDR1 reads SGHNT; CDR2 reads YENEEA. The sequenced CDR3 bases are TGTGCCAGCAGCCGCACGGGGGGGTTG. Translation gives CASSRTGGL. The whole CDR3 is CASSRTGGLLFF.

On this clone itself: The read stops 3 residues short of the end of the CDR3; the missing end is completed from the germline J gene. The sample holds other DNA sequences that translate to the same CDR3. The V call is TRBV6-2 or TRBV6-3, the J call TRBJ1-1; 7 bases match TRBD1. The germline V gene encodes CDR1 MNHEY and CDR2 SVGEGT. The CDR3 is 17 residues long. Partial CDR3 DNA: TGTGCCAGCAGTTACTCGACTACAGGGGATCCATCCTACGAA. Its translation: CASSYSTTGDPSYE. The whole CDR3 is CASSYSTTGDPSYEAFF.